Presented here are 6 T cell receptor beta chains from one specimen sequenced in a study of T cells in Graves' hyperthyroidism and ophthalmopathy. TCR beta CDR3 regions were amplified from RNA transcripts. During a first-round RT-PCR of the TCR CDR3, the HTBI primer set was used. Via MiXCR, TCRdb re-called the multiplex PCR reads, giving one row per CDR3 protein. The table lists around 190,000 distinct CDR3 sequences, roughly a sixth of them singletons, with about 50% in the top ten. Sequenced sample: blood. All receptors come from a woman in her forties or fifties with Graves' hyperthyroidism.

CDR3 in amino acids: CASSVRLGGKGNQPQHF. The CDR3, as DNA: TGTGCCAGTAGTGTCCGCCTCGGAGGAAAGGGCAATCAGCCCCAGCATTTT. The chain is built from TRBV19 and TRBJ1-5, with D uncertain. V shed 5 bases and J shed 2 bases, with 19 bases lying between them. The CDR3 extends over 17 amino acids. Germline lookup yields CDR1 LNHDA and CDR2 SQIVND (reference sequence).

The sample holds a few counts of this clonotype. The chain is built from TRBV7-9 and TRBJ2-7, with 7 nucleotides matching TRBD2. The CDR3 length is 15 residues. V dropped 6 bases and J dropped 0; count of bases not matched to a gene: 8. CDR1 and CDR2 (germline): SEHNR, FQNEAQ (reference sequence). In nucleotides, the CDR3 is TGTGCCAGCAGTCTTGCGGGAGTCAGCTCCTACGAGCAGTACTTC. Its protein is CASSLAGVSSYEQYF.

This clonotype came up a few times. The chain uses TRBV25-1 and TRBJ1-2; 7 positions agree with TRBD1. The V gene's germline CDR1 is MGHDK and CDR2 SYGVNS. Trimming removed 3 bases from V and 3 bases from J; junction bases left unmatched: 1. The CDR3 has 13 residues. The DNA of the CDR3 is TGTGCCAGCAGTGACACAGGGGACTATGGCTACACCTTC. Residues: CASSDTGDYGYTF.

The chain combines TRBV11-3 with TRBJ2-7, with 10 bases that match TRBD1. CDR3 size: 15 residues. V shed 5 bases and J 3 bases; nucleotides not matched to a gene: 7. Germline CDR1 reads SGHNT; CDR2 reads YENEEA. CDR3 DNA: TGTGCCAGCAGCAATCCGGGACAGGGGTTCTACGAGCAGTACTTC. Residues: CASSNPGQGFYEQYF.

In this sample, this clonotype turned up many times. The V and J genes are TRBV3-1 and TRBJ2-7; the D is unclear. Germline V gives CDR1 LGHDT, CDR2 YNNKEL (reference sequence). CDR3 length: 16 amino acids. With 0 bases removed from V and 3 bases from J, the gap between germline ends came to 15 bases. For the CDR3, the DNA is TGTGCCAGCAGCCAAGATCTGCGTCCCACCCGCTACGAGCAGTACTTC. Translating gives CASSQDLRPTRYEQYF.

This clonotype was counted ten times or more. This sequence joins TRBV20-1 and TRBJ2-1; TRBD2 matches at 10 bases. The CDR3 has 17 residues. In germline, CDR1 is DFQATT, CDR2 SNEGSKA (reference sequence). The CDR3 region has the DNA TGCATTCCCGACGGGTTAGCGGGAGGAATGGACTACAATGAGCAGTTCTTC. It yields the protein CIPDGLAGGMDYNEQFF.